A selection of T cell receptor beta chains follows, all from one sample in a study of blood T cells in healthy people across ages. TCRdb reprocessed the 5' RACE reads via MiXCR and lists one record per CDR3 protein. The data show about 1.6 million distinct CDR3 sequences, with around 35% seen just once and about 11% held by the top ten. The sequencing input was blood. Every receptor here comes from a woman in her 30s in good health. CDR3s include the opening cysteine and the closing phenylalanine or tryptophan. Fields, in order: D gene, clone size, V gene, J gene, CDR3 DNA, CDR3 protein. The D gene is left open where the match is weak. Expanded clones are given a class, and other clones once, few, many or no size at all.

.	few	TRBV20-1	TRBJ2-5	TGCAGTGCCCAGGCCCAAGAGACCCAGTACTTC	CSAQAQETQYF
.	.	TRBV29-1	TRBJ1-5	TGCAGCGTCCGTTTCTCGGGGGGCAATCAGCCCCAGCATTTT	CSVRFSGGNQPQHF
TRBD2	many	TRBV7-9	TRBJ2-3	TGTGCCAGCGTCCGGGATTTAGCGGGAGTATGGGCAGATACGCAGTATTTT	CASVRDLAGVWADTQYF
TRBD2	.	TRBV28	TRBJ2-3	TGTGCCAGCAGAGCTAGCGGGTTGGGTGCGCAGTATTTT	CASRASGLGAQYF
TRBD2	few	TRBV10-3	TRBJ2-2	TGTGCCATCAGAGGAGTAGCGGGGGGGCCCGACACCGGGGAGCTGTTTTTT	CAIRGVAGGPDTGELFF
.	.	TRBV20-1	TRBJ2-5	TGCAGTGCTCCCGGGCAGTACTTC	CSAPGQYF
.	.	TRBV4-1	TRBJ1-1	TGCGCCAGCAGCCAGCTGACAGGGAACACTGAAGCTTTCTTT	CASSQLTGNTEAFF
.	.	TRBV20-1	TRBJ2-1	TGCAGTGCTAGTTTAGCGCTTGTGTCCTACAATGAGCAGTTCTTC	CSASLALVSYNEQFF
.	few	TRBV7-6	TRBJ1-2	TGTGCCAGCAGCTCCGGGCTGGGCAGGGCCTTAGCTAACTATGGCTACACCTTC	CASSSGLGRALANYGYTF
TRBD2	.	TRBV11-1	TRBJ2-2	TGTGCCAGCAGCTATAATCAAGCTACCGGGACTAGCGGGAGCGCGAACACCGGGGAGCTGTTTTTT	CASSYNQATGTSGSANTGELFF
TRBD2	.	TRBV20-1	TRBJ2-1	TGCAGTGCTAGAGAACCAGCGGGGGGGCCGGGATACAATGAGCAGTTCTTC	CSAREPAGGPGYNEQFF
.	.	TRBV4-1	TRBJ2-5	TGCGCCAGCAGCCAAGGGATTCAGGACAGAGAGACCCAGTACTTC	CASSQGIQDRETQYF
TRBD2	few	TRBV7-2	TRBJ2-1	TGTGCCAGCAGCCTTAGACGGGCCGGGGGGGCAAACAATGAGCAGTTCTTC	CASSLRRAGGANNEQFF
TRBD2	few	TRBV9	TRBJ2-3	TGTGCCAGCAGCCCCCAACCCCCCCAGACTAGCGTGACAGATACGCAGTATTTT	CASSPQPPQTSVTDTQYF
.	.	TRBV2	TRBJ2-3	TGTGCCAGCAGAAAGGACTCAATGGGCACAGATACGCAGTATTTT	CASRKDSMGTDTQYF
.	.	TRBV25-1	TRBJ2-7	TGTGCCAGCAGTGATTTGACCTACGAGCAGTACTTC	CASSDLTYEQYF
TRBD2	.	TRBV6-1	TRBJ2-4	TGTGCCAGCAGTGTTCTAGCGGGGGGAAACAACATTCAGTACTTC	CASSVLAGGNNIQYF
TRBD1	.	TRBV29-1	TRBJ2-5	TGCAGCGTTGAAAACGCAGGGGGCGTAGAGACCCAGTACTTC	CSVENAGGVETQYF
TRBD1	few	TRBV13	TRBJ1-1	TGTGCCAGCAGCCTCAGGGGGCCTGAAGCTTTCTTT	CASSLRGPEAFF
.	.	TRBV4-1	TRBJ2-3	TGCGCCAGCAGCCAAGATTTCCGGCTATCCCTCGGCACAGATACGCAGTATTTT	CASSQDFRLSLGTDTQYF
.	few	TRBV7-9	TRBJ2-2	TGTGCCAGCAGCTTTTCCAGGGCCACCGGGGAGCTGTTTTTT	CASSFSRATGELFF
.	.	TRBV28	TRBJ2-6	TGTGCCAGCACCCTAGGGGCTACTGGGGCCAACGTCCTGACTTTC	CASTLGATGANVLTF
.	many	TRBV4-1	TRBJ2-7	TGCGCCAGCAGCCAAGATTATGGCGAGCAGTACTTC	CASSQDYGEQYF
.	.	TRBV29-1	TRBJ1-4	TGCAGCGCCAGTGGGGGGAATGAAAAACGGTTTTTT	CSASGGNEKRFF
.	.	TRBV3-1	TRBJ2-3	TGTGCCAGCAGCCAAGCTTCGTCTTTCACAGATACGCAGTATTTT	CASSQASSFTDTQYF
TRBD2	few	TRBV9	TRBJ2-1	TGTGCCAGCAGCGGACTAGCGGGAGGGCCCAGGGATGAGCAGTTCTTC	CASSGLAGGPRDEQFF
.	many	TRBV12-3/TRBV12-4	TRBJ2-1	TGTGCCAGCGTGTTCGGGACCGGGGGTAGCAATGAGCAGTTCTTC	CASVFGTGGSNEQFF
.	.	TRBV21-1	TRBJ2-4	TGTGCCAGCAGCAAAGCTAGGGCGGCCAAAAACATTCAGTACTTC	CASSKARAAKNIQYF
TRBD1	few	TRBV27	TRBJ2-5	TGTGCCAGCAGGGCGACAGGGATTCAAGAGACCCAGTACTTC	CASRATGIQETQYF
.	.	TRBV6-6	TRBJ1-2	TGTGCCAGCACCCGAACACAAAACTATGGCTACACCTTC	CASTRTQNYGYTF
.	few	TRBV2	TRBJ1-2	TGTGCCAGCAGTGTCGAAGGCAAGGGAGGGGGCTACACCTTC	CASSVEGKGGGYTF
TRBD2	few	TRBV12-3/TRBV12-4	TRBJ2-2	TGTGCCAGCAGTTTCATTCCGGGAGGGCCGACCGGGGAGCTGTTTTTT	CASSFIPGGPTGELFF
.	many	TRBV7-2	TRBJ2-1	TGTGCCAGCAGCTCGGGACCGAACTACAATGAGCAGTTCTTC	CASSSGPNYNEQFF
TRBD2	.	TRBV20-1	TRBJ2-7	TGCAGTGCTAGAGATTGGGTAGCGGGAGGTTATGAGCAGTACTTC	CSARDWVAGGYEQYF
TRBD1	.	TRBV7-9	TRBJ2-7	TGTGCCAGCAGCTTGACGAGGGGGCTCTTCCACGAGCAGTACTTC	CASSLTRGLFHEQYF
.	few	TRBV7-9	TRBJ2-3	TGTGCCAGCAGCTCGCCGGACTACTCGTTCACAGATACGCAGTATTTT	CASSSPDYSFTDTQYF
TRBD1	few	TRBV20-1	TRBJ2-5	TGCAGTGCTAGCGGGGACAGGCAAGAGACCCAGTACTTC	CSASGDRQETQYF
.	few	TRBV28	TRBJ1-1	TGTGCCAGCAGCAGTATCGGGGGAGGGAGCACTGAAGCTTTCTTT	CASSSIGGGSTEAFF
TRBD2	many	TRBV20-1	TRBJ2-7	TGCAGTGCTAGAGATCGACGGACTAGCTCCTACGAGCAGTACTTC	CSARDRRTSSYEQYF
TRBD1	few	TRBV20-1	TRBJ1-2	TGCAGTGCCAACAGGGGGTATTATGGCTACACCTTC	CSANRGYYGYTF
.	.	TRBV7-9	TRBJ2-5	TGTGCCAGCAGCTTAAGTAGGGGCCAGGGGGAGACCCAGTACTTC	CASSLSRGQGETQYF
.	few	TRBV6-6	TRBJ1-1	TGTGCCAGCAGTAACAACAGGGTGGCCACTGAAGCTTTCTTT	CASSNNRVATEAFF
TRBD1	.	TRBV29-1	TRBJ2-5	TGCAGCGCGACGACAGGGCCCCAAGAGACCCAGTACTTC	CSATTGPQETQYF
.	few	TRBV14	TRBJ1-2	TGTGCCAGCAGCCAAGAGAGCTCGTTTGGCTACACCTTC	CASSQESSFGYTF
TRBD1	few	TRBV29-1	TRBJ2-7	TGCAGCGTTGAAGATCAAAGGACAGGGAGGACCTACGAGCAGTACTTC	CSVEDQRTGRTYEQYF
TRBD1	few	TRBV11-2	TRBJ2-1	TGTGCCAGCAGCTCCCTTACCCGACAGGGGGGGTTCTTC	CASSSLTRQGGFF
TRBD1	few	TRBV28	TRBJ2-3	TGTGCCAGCAGTAACCAGGGACAGACAAGCACAGATACGCAGTATTTT	CASSNQGQTSTDTQYF
TRBD1	few	TRBV27	TRBJ1-2	TGTGCCAGCAGTCCCACGTACAGGGGTCAATTCTATGGCTACACCTTC	CASSPTYRGQFYGYTF
TRBD2	.	TRBV7-9	TRBJ2-1	TGTGCCAGCAGCTTAGTGGGACTAGCCAATGAGCAGTTCTTC	CASSLVGLANEQFF
.	.	TRBV9	TRBJ1-2	TGTACCAGCCGGCAGGGGTCCTATGGCTACACCTTC	CTSRQGSYGYTF
.	.	TRBV5-5	TRBJ2-1	TGTGCCAGCAGCTTGGGTGTGGACCTCTACAATGAGCAGTTCTTC	CASSLGVDLYNEQFF
TRBD2	many	TRBV7-2	TRBJ2-3	TGTGCCAGCAGCCCCCGGACTAGCGGGAGGACGCAGTATTTT	CASSPRTSGRTQYF
TRBD2	.	TRBV12-3/TRBV12-4	TRBJ2-3	TGTGCCAGCAGTTTAGCGCTACTAGCGGGGGGTGTACCTAGCACAGATACGCAGTATTTT	CASSLALLAGGVPSTDTQYF
TRBD2	.	TRBV18	TRBJ2-3	TGTGCCAGCTCACCACCGGGACTAGCGGGAATAGATACGCAGTATTTT	CASSPPGLAGIDTQYF
.	.	TRBV18	TRBJ1-2	TGTGCCAGCTCACCGGGGTCCACTGATCTCTATGGCTACACCTTC	CASSPGSTDLYGYTF
.	.	TRBV18	TRBJ2-5	TGTGCCAGCTCACATATCTTTGAGCGGATCCAAGAGACCCAGTACTTC	CASSHIFERIQETQYF
.	few	TRBV4-2	TRBJ1-2	TGTGCCAGCAGCCAAAATACAGGACGCTATGGCTACACCTTC	CASSQNTGRYGYTF